Below, 10 T cell receptor beta chains from the same sample are listed, as sequenced in a study of CD8+CD57+ T cells in acquired aplastic anemia. Profiling of TCR beta VDJ combinations and CDR3 sequences used genomic DNA as template. TCRdb fed the reads into MiXCR, producing one record per CDR3 protein. The sample comprises 200,000 or so distinct CDR3 sequences, 64% of which are singletons, and around 42% rests with the top ten. The sample comprised sorted CD4+, CD8+, or CD8+CD57+ T cells (not recorded which) from PBMCs. Receptors originate from a human donor with severe aplastic anemia or a healthy control (not recorded which).

The rearrangement links TRBV20-1 to TRBJ2-1; weak D call: TRBD1 (6 bases). This CDR3 has 14 residues. V was shortened by 3 bases and J by 9 bases, with 18 bases between the two germline ends. Germline V gene data show CDR1 as DFQATT and CDR2 as SNEGSKA (reference sequence). The CDR3 is CSARRPTRGSEQFF. CDR3 nucleotides: TGCAGTGCTAGGCGCCCGACAAGGGGGAGTGAGCAGTTCTTC.

This clonotype was seen many times. The J gene is TRBJ2-5, the V gene TRBV9, with D perhaps matching TRBD1 (5 bases). V lost 0 bases and J 2 bases, leaving 8 bases between the germline ends. The germline V gene has CDR1 SGDLS and CDR2 YYNGEE. The CDR3 loop spans 14 amino acids. The CDR3 DNA is TGTGCCAGCAGCGTAGTACCAGGGCAAGAGACCCAGTACTTC. This gives the protein CASSVVPGQETQYF. Supplemented by reference TRBV9 and TRBJ2-5, the full variable domain reads DSGVTQTPKHLITATGQRVTLRCSPRSGDLSVYWYQQSLDQGLQFLIQYYNGEERAKGNILERFSAQQFPDLHSELNLSSLELGDSALYFCASSVVPGQETQYFGPGTRLLVL.

V usage is TRBV14 and J usage is TRBJ2-7; 9 bases line up with TRBD1. V shed 4 bases and J 6 bases; nucleotides not matched to a gene: 10. Germline values: CDR1 SGHDN, CDR2 FVKESK. CDR3 length: 15 residues. The CDR3 bases are TGTGCCAGCAGCCCGTATGGGACAGGGTTGGTCGAGCAGTACTTC. Amino acid sequence: CASSPYGTGLVEQYF. The whole variable domain, filled in from reference TRBV14 and TRBJ2-7, reads EAGVTQFPSHSVIEKGQTVTLRCDPISGHDNLYWYRRVMGKEIKFLLHFVKESKQDESGMPNNRFLAERTGGTYSTLKVQPAELEDSGVYFCASSPYGTGLVEQYFGPGTRLTVT.

This clonotype occurred a few times. This chain uses TRBV7-9 with TRBJ2-7; TRBD2 agrees at 8 bases. Germline trimming cut 4 bases from V and 3 bases from J; bases unmatched to any gene: 11. Germline CDR1 SEHNR, CDR2 FQNEAQ (reference sequence). CDR3 length: 16 amino acids. CDR3 DNA: TGTGCCAGCAGCTCCAACGTGCGGGAGGACCTCTACGAGCAGTACTTC. Translated, it gives CASSSNVREDLYEQYF.

In this sample, this clonotype turned up many times. The rearrangement links TRBV14 to TRBJ1-1, with D possibly matching TRBD1 (6 bases). The germline CDR1 and CDR2 sequences are SGHDN and FVKESK. Trimming pared 1 base from V and 4 bases from J, leaving 10 bases between. CDR3 size: 14 residues. The CDR3 reads CASSQVLGATEAFF. The CDR3 DNA sequence: TGTGCCAGCAGCCAAGTCTTGGGGGCCACTGAAGCTTTCTTT.

V gene TRBV5-1 combines with J gene TRBJ2-1, with D perhaps TRBD1 (6 bases). CDR1 is SGHRS and CDR2 is YFSETQ in the germline V gene. The CDR3 covers 13 residues. The V gene lost 0 bases and the J gene lost 8 bases, with 9 bases spanning the gap. In DNA form, the CDR3 reads TGCGCCAGCAGCTTGGCCCCAGGGGATGAGCAGTTCTTC. It codes for CASSLAPGDEQFF. Based on the CDR3 plus reference TRBV5-1 and TRBJ2-1, the full variable domain is KAGVTQTPRYLIKTRGQQVTLSCSPISGHRSVSWYQQTPGQGLQFLFEYFSETQRNKGNFPGRFSGRQFSNSRSEMNVSTLELGDSALYLCASSLAPGDEQFFGPGTRLTVL.

This rearrangement joins TRBV25-1 to TRBJ1-4; maybe TRBD1 (5 bases). Germline V CDR1 and CDR2: MGHDK, SYGVNS. V was shortened by 3 bases and J by 8 bases, with 13 bases between the two germline ends. The CDR3 length is 14 residues. CDR3: CASSEWGQGEKLFF. In DNA form, the CDR3 reads TGTGCCAGCAGTGAGTGGGGTCAGGGAGAAAAACTGTTTTTT.

The chain carries TRBV20-1 and TRBJ2-5; D unclear. Germline V gene sequence: CDR1 DFQATT, CDR2 SNEGSKA (reference sequence). There are 10 residues in the CDR3. V lost 4 bases, J lost 5 bases, and 5 bases lay in between. The CDR3 DNA reads as TGCAGTGCTACTTACGAGACCCAGTACTTC. It yields the protein CSATYETQYF.

V usage is TRBV2 and J usage is TRBJ2-7; D is perhaps TRBD1 or TRBD2 (5 bases each). The CDR3 totals 15 residues. Trimming cost V 5 bases and J 4 bases, with 18 bases left between them. The germline CDR1 and CDR2 sequences are SNHLY and FYNNEI. This CDR3 is CASSYSKGPSYEQYF. The DNA of the CDR3 is TGTGCCAGCAGTTACTCGAAGGGACCATCATACGAGCAGTACTTC.

The chain uses TRBV29-1 and TRBJ2-7, with TRBD2 matching over 8 bases. The CDR3 has 14 residues. V lost 8 bases to trimming and J lost 0 bases; unmatched junction nucleotides: 9. Germline assignment: CDR1 SQVTM and CDR2 ANQGSEA. Here the CDR3 reads CSSYGGGDSYEQYF. CDR3 bases: TGCAGCAGTTACGGGGGGGGAGACTCCTACGAGCAGTACTTC.